Given below is one T cell receptor (beta chain) in context. This clone was seen more than once but under ten times. Its cognate antigen has yet to be identified. No quality values exist for individual bases; no much larger clone is one base distant. The sample is drawn from a study of Ad26.COV2.S vaccination and SARS-CoV-2 variants (dated by TCRdb to the early 2020s). Regarding the study in general: Vaccine-arm donors came from COV1001, a multicentre, randomized, double-blind, placebo-controlled phase I-IIa trial of Ad26.COV2.S in healthy adults. A total of around 32 samples were included in the TCR-sequenced set, comprising some 20 Ad26.COV2.S vaccine recipients, 5 placebo recipients and 8 SARS-CoV-2 convalescent individuals. Ad26.COV2.S was administered intramuscularly at a dose of 5x10^10 or 1x10^11 viral particles, either as one shot or as two shots given 56 days apart. Blinding of investigators to trial group allocation was maintained during experiments and outcome assessment. The specificity and breadth of SARS-CoV-2-reactive T cell receptors after Ad26.COV2.S vaccination were assessed by TCRbeta repertoire sequencing. Trial participants were randomized into five groups of five, in which low-dose or high-dose Ad26.COV2.S was given once or twice, or placebo was given on both occasions. The paper as a whole reports these results and caveats: After vaccination, substantial breadth of spike-specific CD8+ and CD4+ T cell responses was reported. Comparable non-spike TCR breadth was observed between vaccine and placebo recipients, consistent with only spike being contained in the vaccine. According to the authors, total T cell responses may have been underestimated by the TCR breadth and depth analyses. The study lacked the statistical power to compare responses across vaccine doses or regimens. Higher spike-specific TCR breadth was observed in Ad26.COV2.S recipients than in placebo recipients (P = 0.0014).

The immunoSEQ Assay was used to sequence TCRbeta CDR3 regions. After extraction, genomic DNA underwent amplification by bias-controlled multiplex PCR, followed by high-throughput sequencing. Regarding the original processing steps: To quantify the absolute abundance of every unique TCRbeta CDR3 region, sequences were collapsed and filtered. Usable DNA was measured by amplifying reference genes present in all nucleated cells, and TCRbeta template counts were normalized to that usable DNA to estimate T cell fraction. Repertoire TCRs were annotated as SARS-CoV-2-specific by exact matching of V gene, CDR3 amino acid sequence and J gene to a known reactive TCR set. The reference SARS-CoV-2 TCR set was derived from MIRA and filtered for enrichment in COVID-19-positive ImmuneCODE repertoires, a step that removed public or cross-reactive TCRs. Using the MIRA antigens, annotated TCRs were further analysed by specific ORF or by position within an ORF. Breadth was defined as annotated unique rearrangements over total unique productive rearrangements; depth was the summed frequency of those rearrangements. Group comparisons of TCR breadth used two-sided Wilcoxon rank-sum tests. TCRdb retrieved this table from immuneACCESS and kept in-frame rearrangements only. Not all clones are present; in checked studies, unresolved V genes account for under half, and no reason is known for the remainder. D and trimming were read from the DNA, whereas the V and J calls and clone size are those reported in that table. The sample contains about 440,000 clones, 90% of them found a single time. The leading ten clones occupy approximately 4.5% of the sample.

This specimen's treatment or condition label, per the study, means: around 19 received Ad26.COV2.S at low or high dose, single or two shots; roughly 5 received placebo; per-sample allocation not given. Repertoires of vaccine and placebo recipients were sequenced from samples collected on day 63 after the first injection. In Cohort 1b, about two dozen adults aged 18-55 years were enrolled at a single site in Boston, USA, between 29 July and 7 August 2020. Ad26.COV2.S was a replication-incompetent adenovirus type 26 vector that expressed a prefusion-stabilized SARS-CoV-2 spike protein derived from the original Wuhan strain. Per the germline V gene, SGDLS is the CDR1 and YYNGEE is the CDR2. V trim: 6 bases; J trim: 2 bases; unmatched bases: 7. Including the terminal cysteine and phenylalanine, the CDR3 comprises 14 residues. Of the read, only the CDR3 DNA is kept; its 42 bases are in frame from base 1.

The sequence is built from TRBV9 and TRBJ1-1; 7 central nucleotides agree with TRBD1. The sample consisted of peripheral blood, taken in a trial of Ad26.COV2.S vaccine versus placebo. This TCR was recovered from a person between 18 and 60 years old who received the Ad26.COV2.S COVID-19 vaccine or a placebo. The bases read TGTGCCAGCACCCTCGGGACAGCAAACACTGAAGCTTTCTTT. This translates into CASTLGTANTEAFF.